This is a list of T cell receptor beta chains from one sample in a study of shared clonotypes between healthy human individuals. Sequenced by immunoSEQ multiplex PCR; TCRdb stores in-frame clones only, minus some. The sample holds roughly 2,000,000 clones, about 95% seen once. The sample consisted of naive CD8+ T cells sorted from blood. These receptors were taken from a man aged 18 to 29 in good health. The CDR3 runs from the conserved cysteine through the conserved F or W. The D gene is left open where the match is weak. Size is stated for part of the rows, as once, few or many counts, or as a class when the clone is expanded.

abundance: NA; d_gene: TRBD1; v_gene: TRBV2; j_gene: TRBJ1-5; CDR3aa: CASSEVQGGNQPQHF; CDR3nt: TGTGCCAGCAGTGAAGTACAGGGGGGGAATCAGCCCCAGCATTTT
abundance: NA; d_gene: TRBD1; v_gene: TRBV27; j_gene: TRBJ1-6; CDR3aa: CASSSGTGYNSPLHF; CDR3nt: TGTGCCAGCAGTTCGGGGACAGGCTATAATTCACCCCTCCACTTT
abundance: NA; d_gene: NA; v_gene: TRBV7-7; j_gene: TRBJ2-7; CDR3aa: CASSSEGGDEQYF; CDR3nt: TGTGCTAGCAGCTCTGAGGGGGGCGACGAGCAGTACTTC
abundance: NA; d_gene: NA; v_gene: TRBV29-1; j_gene: TRBJ2-7; CDR3aa: CSAEEAGSYEQYF; CDR3nt: TGCAGCGCCGAAGAGGCAGGGTCGTACGAGCAGTACTTC
abundance: NA; d_gene: NA; v_gene: TRBV2; j_gene: TRBJ2-3; CDR3aa: CASRVITDTQYF; CDR3nt: TGTGCCAGCAGGGTGATCACAGATACGCAGTATTTT
abundance: NA; d_gene: NA; v_gene: TRBV28; j_gene: TRBJ2-7; CDR3aa: CASSLSDGRSYEQYF; CDR3nt: TGTGCCAGCAGTTTATCTGACGGCCGCTCCTACGAGCAGTACTTC
abundance: NA; d_gene: TRBD1; v_gene: TRBV4-3; j_gene: TRBJ1-3; CDR3aa: CASSQAGGRNTIYF; CDR3nt: TGCGCCAGCAGCCAAGCAGGGGGCCGAAACACCATATATTTT
abundance: NA; d_gene: NA; v_gene: TRBV5-1; j_gene: TRBJ2-7; CDR3aa: CASSWEAAGYEQYF; CDR3nt: TGCGCCAGCAGCTGGGAGGCGGCGGGCTACGAGCAGTACTTC
abundance: NA; d_gene: NA; v_gene: TRBV5-6; j_gene: TRBJ2-3; CDR3aa: CASSSAWADTQYF; CDR3nt: TGTGCCAGCAGCTCCGCGTGGGCAGATACGCAGTATTTT
abundance: NA; d_gene: NA; v_gene: TRBV23-1; j_gene: TRBJ1-1; CDR3aa: CASSPQRTEAFF; CDR3nt: TGCGCCAGCAGTCCTCAGCGGACTGAAGCTTTCTTT
abundance: NA; d_gene: TRBD2; v_gene: TRBV2; j_gene: TRBJ2-7; CDR3aa: CASSEAAELGKRGVTSYEQYF; CDR3nt: TGTGCCAGCAGTGAAGCGGCGGAGTTGGGTAAGCGGGGGGTCACGTCCTACGAGCAGTACTTC
abundance: NA; d_gene: NA; v_gene: TRBV7-2; j_gene: TRBJ2-2; CDR3aa: CASSLIVWGAGELFF; CDR3nt: TGTGCCAGCAGCTTAATAGTCTGGGGAGCCGGGGAGCTGTTTTTT
abundance: NA; d_gene: NA; v_gene: TRBV15; j_gene: TRBJ1-6; CDR3aa: CATSAGAEYNSPLHF; CDR3nt: TGTGCCACCAGCGCCGGGGCAGAATATAATTCACCCCTCCACTTT
abundance: NA; d_gene: NA; v_gene: TRBV7-2; j_gene: TRBJ2-3; CDR3aa: CASSSSAGIRDTQYF; CDR3nt: TGTGCCAGCAGCTCCTCAGCAGGGATAAGAGATACGCAGTATTTT
abundance: NA; d_gene: TRBD2; v_gene: TRBV7-8; j_gene: TRBJ2-3; CDR3aa: CASSLIYGGASDTQYF; CDR3nt: TGTGCCAGCAGCTTAATCTACGGGGGGGCCTCAGATACGCAGTATTTT
abundance: NA; d_gene: TRBD1; v_gene: TRBV2; j_gene: TRBJ2-7; CDR3aa: CASSDPSGGIYEQYF; CDR3nt: TGTGCCAGCAGTGACCCCTCAGGGGGCATTTACGAGCAGTACTTC
abundance: once; d_gene: TRBD1; v_gene: TRBV27; j_gene: TRBJ2-7; CDR3aa: CASSLSTGIQYEQYF; CDR3nt: TGTGCCAGCAGTTTATCGACAGGGATTCAATACGAGCAGTACTTC
abundance: NA; d_gene: NA; v_gene: TRBV30; j_gene: TRBJ2-7; CDR3aa: CAWSTTYEQYF; CDR3nt: TGTGCCTGGTCCACGACCTACGAGCAGTACTTC
abundance: NA; d_gene: TRBD1; v_gene: TRBV10-3; j_gene: TRBJ1-2; CDR3aa: CAIREQRQGPYGYTF; CDR3nt: TGTGCCATCAGGGAACAACGACAGGGTCCCTATGGCTACACCTTC
abundance: NA; d_gene: NA; v_gene: TRBV4-1; j_gene: TRBJ2-6; CDR3aa: CASSPDHLSGANVLTF; CDR3nt: TGCGCCAGCAGCCCCGACCATCTCTCTGGGGCCAACGTCCTGACTTTC
abundance: NA; d_gene: NA; v_gene: TRBV5-4; j_gene: TRBJ1-2; CDR3aa: CASRPGDLGQLYGYTF; CDR3nt: TGTGCCAGCAGGCCGGGGGATCTGGGACAACTCTATGGCTACACCTTC
abundance: few; d_gene: NA; v_gene: TRBV10-3; j_gene: TRBJ1-1; CDR3aa: CAISVGQGLYTEAFF; CDR3nt: TGTGCCATCAGTGTGGGGCAGGGTTTATACACTGAAGCTTTCTTT
abundance: NA; d_gene: TRBD2; v_gene: TRBV13; j_gene: TRBJ2-5; CDR3aa: CASGGGVEETQYF; CDR3nt: TGTGCCAGCGGCGGGGGGGTCGAGGAGACCCAGTACTTC
abundance: few; d_gene: NA; v_gene: TRBV11-2; j_gene: TRBJ2-7; CDR3aa: CASSLDRWEQYF; CDR3nt: TGTGCCAGCAGCTTAGATAGGTGGGAGCAGTACTTC
abundance: once; d_gene: NA; v_gene: TRBV7-6; j_gene: TRBJ2-2; CDR3aa: CASSLGAGTGELFF; CDR3nt: TGTGCCAGCAGCTTAGGGGCAGGGACCGGGGAGCTGTTTTTT
abundance: NA; d_gene: NA; v_gene: TRBV7-6; j_gene: TRBJ2-3; CDR3aa: CASSSWGGSSTDTQYF; CDR3nt: TGTGCCAGCAGCTCGTGGGGCGGATCTAGCACAGATACGCAGTATTTT
abundance: NA; d_gene: NA; v_gene: TRBV4-1; j_gene: TRBJ1-1; CDR3aa: CASSQDLGGEEEAFF; CDR3nt: TGCGCCAGCAGCCAAGATCTAGGGGGGGAAGAGGAAGCTTTCTTT
abundance: NA; d_gene: NA; v_gene: TRBV7-2; j_gene: TRBJ2-1; CDR3aa: CASSWDPGLRGNEQFF; CDR3nt: TGTGCCAGCAGCTGGGATCCGGGATTACGGGGCAATGAGCAGTTCTTC
abundance: NA; d_gene: NA; v_gene: TRBV28; j_gene: TRBJ1-2; CDR3aa: CASTDTPNYGYTF; CDR3nt: TGTGCCAGCACCGACACACCTAACTATGGCTACACCTTC
abundance: NA; d_gene: NA; v_gene: TRBV30; j_gene: TRBJ2-7; CDR3aa: CACSVFSYEQYF; CDR3nt: TGTGCCTGCAGCGTATTCTCCTACGAGCAGTACTTC
abundance: few; d_gene: TRBD1; v_gene: TRBV19; j_gene: TRBJ1-5; CDR3aa: CASSSWTGGQPQHF; CDR3nt: TGTGCCAGTAGTAGCTGGACAGGGGGTCAGCCCCAGCATTTT
abundance: NA; d_gene: NA; v_gene: TRBV11-2; j_gene: TRBJ1-4; CDR3aa: CASSFDGRADEKLFF; CDR3nt: TGTGCCAGCAGCTTCGACGGGAGGGCAGATGAAAAACTGTTTTTT
abundance: NA; d_gene: TRBD2; v_gene: TRBV29-1; j_gene: TRBJ2-3; CDR3aa: CSPLAGGHVDTQYF; CDR3nt: TGCAGCCCACTAGCGGGGGGGCATGTAGATACGCAGTATTTT
abundance: NA; d_gene: TRBD2; v_gene: TRBV5-4; j_gene: TRBJ2-1; CDR3aa: CASSSGTTYNEQFF; CDR3nt: TGTGCCAGCAGTAGCGGGACTACCTACAATGAGCAGTTCTTC
abundance: NA; d_gene: TRBD1; v_gene: TRBV30; j_gene: TRBJ1-2; CDR3aa: CACLTGTNYGYTF; CDR3nt: TGTGCCTGTTTGACAGGGACTAACTATGGCTACACCTTC
abundance: NA; d_gene: NA; v_gene: TRBV5-5; j_gene: TRBJ1-1; CDR3aa: CASSLLGDTEAFF; CDR3nt: TGTGCCAGCAGTCTACTCGGGGACACTGAAGCTTTCTTT
abundance: NA; d_gene: NA; v_gene: TRBV19; j_gene: TRBJ2-7; CDR3aa: CASSPTGTYEQYF; CDR3nt: TGTGCCAGTAGCCCTACAGGGACCTACGAGCAGTACTTC
abundance: NA; d_gene: TRBD2; v_gene: TRBV4-3; j_gene: TRBJ2-7; CDR3aa: CASSQVSGSYEQYF; CDR3nt: TGCGCCAGCAGCCAAGTTAGCGGGAGCTACGAGCAGTACTTC
abundance: NA; d_gene: NA; v_gene: TRBV6-6; j_gene: TRBJ2-2; CDR3aa: CASSYVPEGTGELFF; CDR3nt: TGTGCCAGCAGTTACGTCCCGGAGGGGACCGGGGAGCTGTTTTTT
abundance: NA; d_gene: NA; v_gene: TRBV11-2; j_gene: TRBJ2-7; CDR3aa: CASSLAPSGYEQYF; CDR3nt: TGTGCCAGCAGCTTAGCCCCATCGGGGTACGAGCAGTACTTC
abundance: NA; d_gene: TRBD2; v_gene: TRBV10-3; j_gene: TRBJ2-7; CDR3aa: CAIRSSGGAYEQYF; CDR3nt: TGTGCCATCAGGTCTAGCGGGGGGGCCTACGAGCAGTACTTC
abundance: NA; d_gene: TRBD1; v_gene: TRBV2; j_gene: TRBJ1-2; CDR3aa: CASSVRTGDYGYTF; CDR3nt: TGTGCCAGCAGTGTTAGGACAGGGGACTATGGCTACACCTTC
abundance: NA; d_gene: TRBD1; v_gene: TRBV11-2; j_gene: TRBJ2-7; CDR3aa: CASSRDRGYLEQYF; CDR3nt: TGTGCCAGCAGCCGGGACAGGGGCTACCTCGAGCAGTACTTC
abundance: NA; d_gene: NA; v_gene: TRBV6-5; j_gene: TRBJ2-3; CDR3aa: CASTQGGDTQYF; CDR3nt: TGTGCCAGCACCCAGGGGGGAGATACGCAGTATTTT
abundance: NA; d_gene: NA; v_gene: TRBV5-1; j_gene: TRBJ2-7; CDR3aa: CASSLAGVGLDEQYF; CDR3nt: TGCGCCAGCAGCTTGGCGGGAGTAGGGCTTGACGAGCAGTACTTC
abundance: NA; d_gene: NA; v_gene: TRBV30; j_gene: TRBJ2-7; CDR3aa: CAWSVPRRGWVEQYF; CDR3nt: TGTGCCTGGAGTGTACCGAGAAGGGGGTGGGTCGAGCAGTACTTC
abundance: NA; d_gene: NA; v_gene: TRBV27; j_gene: TRBJ1-6; CDR3aa: CATHSADSRWSPLHF; CDR3nt: TGTGCCACCCACTCAGCGGACAGCCGTTGGTCACCCCTCCACTTT